This T cell receptor (beta chain) was captured by sequencing in a study of blood T cell repertoires in COVID-19. On the study more broadly: Both acute and convalescent COVID-19 samples were obtained from the United States, Italy and Spain.

Germline lookup yields CDR1 SNHLY and CDR2 FYNNEI. The CDR3 spans 16 residues. V shed 6 bases, J shed 2 bases, and the junction held 7 bases outside the gene matches. Sequenced by immunoSEQ multiplex PCR; TCRdb stores in-frame clones only, minus some. Among approximately 100,000 clones listed, 84% were seen once. The receptor's source is a man in his sixties with acute or convalescent COVID-19. Sequencing input: peripheral blood. The chain couples TRBV2 to TRBJ2-1, with 10 bases lining up with TRBD2. The CDR3 reads CASRETGTSAYNEQFF. CDR3 coding DNA: TGTGCCAGCAGGGAAACCGGGACTAGCGCCTACAATGAGCAGTTCTTC.